This entry concerns a single T cell receptor beta chain. Its antigen is as yet unknown. These data belong to a study of cytomegalovirus exposure and HLA in healthy donors. Study background: Samples from HLA-typed donors yielded about 85 million unique TCRs in an early data release. Whole-study findings and limits: Being productive about 87% or about 30% of the time was typical of most TCR beta V segments in an earlier analysis. The study listed roughly 150 cytomegalovirus-associated TCR beta chains.

This CDR3 has 12 amino acids. V shed 6 bases, J shed 7 bases, and the junction held 6 bases outside the gene matches. Germline V gives CDR1 ENHRY, CDR2 SYGVKD. Amplification used 60 Vbeta primers and 13 Jbeta primers. Only in-frame clones appear in the TCRdb table, and some are missing; sequencing was by immunoSEQ multiplex PCR. The table records approximately 140,000 clones, around three quarters of them present only once. The chain combines TRBV10-3 with TRBJ2-7, with TRBD1 matching 7 bases. The origin of this receptor is a woman aged 35 to 49 in good health and CMV-seropositive. The sample consisted of PBMCs. CDR3 nucleotides: TGTGCCATCAGAGACAGGGCTGAAGAGCAGTACTTC. Amino acids: CAIRDRAEEQYF.